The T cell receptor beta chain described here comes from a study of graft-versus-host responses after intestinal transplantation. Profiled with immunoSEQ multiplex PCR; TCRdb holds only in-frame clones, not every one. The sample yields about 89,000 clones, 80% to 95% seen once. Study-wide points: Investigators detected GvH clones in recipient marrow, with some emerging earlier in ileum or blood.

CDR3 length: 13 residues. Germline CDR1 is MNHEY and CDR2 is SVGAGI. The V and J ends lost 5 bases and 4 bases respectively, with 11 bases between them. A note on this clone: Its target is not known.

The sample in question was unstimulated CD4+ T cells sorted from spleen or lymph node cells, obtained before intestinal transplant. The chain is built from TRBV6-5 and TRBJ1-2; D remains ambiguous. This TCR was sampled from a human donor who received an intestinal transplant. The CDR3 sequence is CASSEARVYGYTF. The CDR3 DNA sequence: TGTGCCAGCAGTGAAGCAAGGGTCTATGGCTACACCTTC.